The 11 T cell receptor beta chains below were found in one sample sequenced in a study of blood T cell repertoires in COVID-19. TCRdb's copy holds only in-frame clones and misses some; the assay was immunoSEQ multiplex PCR. The repertoire holds 15,000 to 20,000 clones, with roughly 85% as singletons. Sequencing input: peripheral blood. The receptors stem from a man older than 75 with acute or convalescent COVID-19.

Notes on this clone: A junction boundary mismatches the germline segment, possibly from a read error. The chain employs TRBV2 and TRBJ1-6, with D maybe TRBD1 (6 bases). The germline V gene has CDR1 SNHLY and CDR2 FYNNEI. The CDR3 runs to 15 residues. The CDR3 DNA follows: TGTGCCAGCAGTGAATTCGGGACAAAGTCCGCACCGCTCCACTTT. Translation gives CASSEFGTKSAPLHF.

This clone was observed a handful of times. The CDR3 spells CASRQQGEGNQPQHF. The CDR3 region has the DNA TGTGCCAGCAGACAACAGGGCGAAGGGAATCAGCCCCAGCATTTT. This sequence joins TRBV28 and TRBJ1-5, with D possibly being TRBD1 (6 bases). Trimming removed 6 bases at V and 4 bases at J, with 16 bases between. The CDR3 has 15 amino acids. The germline gives CDR1 MDHEN, CDR2 SYDVKM.

The chain joins TRBV12-5 to TRBJ1-2; D gene ambiguous. CDR3 length: 12 residues. The germline V gene has CDR1 LGHNT and CDR2 FRNRAP. The V gene lost 2 bases and the J gene lost 8 bases, with 9 bases spanning the gap. The DNA of the CDR3 is TGTGCTAGTGGTTTGTGGCGGGGAGGCTACACCTTC. Translating gives CASGLWRGGYTF. Filled out from reference TRBV12-5 and TRBJ1-2, the complete variable domain reads DARVTQTPRHKVTEMGQEVTMRCQPILGHNTVFWYRQTMMQGLELLAYFRNRAPLDDSGMPKDRFSAEMPDATLATLKIQPSEPRDSAVYFCASGLWRGGYTFGSGTRLTVV.

In this sample, this clone turned up a few times. This chain joins TRBV2 and TRBJ1-3, with TRBD1 as a possible D gene (6 bases). Germline V gene lookup returns CDR1 SNHLY and CDR2 FYNNEI. With 4 bases removed from V and 2 bases from J, the gap between germline ends came to 15 bases. This CDR3 contains 16 residues. CDR3 sequence (DNA): TGTGCCAGCAGTGTCCGTTGGGCAGGGGCTGGAAACACCATATATTTT. The encoded protein is CASSVRWAGAGNTIYF.

The rearrangement joins TRBV6-5 to TRBJ1-6; D gene ambiguous. The CDR3 sequence is 13 residues long. From germline, CDR1 is MNHEY and CDR2 SVGAGI. V was pared by 4 bases and J by 10 bases, with 11 bases between. In nucleotides, the CDR3 is TGTGCCAGCAGTTTGCGGGTAGGATCACCCCTCCACTTT. Amino acids: CASSLRVGSPLHF.

This clone was observed once. The J gene is TRBJ1-1, the V gene TRBV7-3; tentatively, D is TRBD1 (5 bases). Germline assignment: CDR1 SGHTA and CDR2 FQGTGA. V was shortened by 3 bases and J by 6 bases, with 11 bases between the two germline ends. CDR3 length: 13 amino acids. CDR3 sequence reads: CASSFTGGAEAFF. The CDR3 nucleotides are TGTGCCAGCAGCTTTACAGGCGGGGCTGAAGCTTTCTTT.

The V gene is TRBV9, the J gene TRBJ2-1; weak D call: TRBD2 (6 bases). Between the trimmed V and J ends, which lost 3 bases and 0 bases, there was a span of 19 bases. The CDR3 spans 18 residues. Per the germline V gene, CDR1 is SGDLS and CDR2 is YYNGEE. Written as DNA, the CDR3 is TGTGCCAGCAGCGAAACCCTCTCTATGGGGGGCTCCTACAATGAGCAGTTCTTC. Translation gives CASSETLSMGGSYNEQFF.

The chain couples TRBV29-1 to TRBJ1-1; perhaps TRBD1 as D (5 bases). The ends were cut back, 3 bases at V and 5 bases at J, with 16 bases in the middle. The CDR3 spans 14 residues. The germline V gene has CDR1 SQVTM and CDR2 ANQGSEA. The CDR3 here is CSVDSGGTGTEAFF. The DNA for the CDR3 is TGCAGCGTTGACTCGGGCGGTACAGGTACTGAAGCTTTCTTT.

The rearrangement uses TRBV28 and TRBJ1-2, with D uncertain. Trimming removed 3 bases at V and 5 bases at J, with 13 bases between. Germline-derived CDR1 and CDR2 are MDHEN and SYDVKM. CDR3 size: 14 residues. CDR3 in DNA: TGTGCCAGCAGTTTTCCCAGGTCGCCTTATGGCTACACCTTC. Encoded protein: CASSFPRSPYGYTF.

The V gene is TRBV7-9, the J gene TRBJ2-7, with TRBD2 matching 9 bases. Unmatched junction bases numbered 7, after V lost 2 bases and J lost 5 bases. Germline lookup yields CDR1 SEHNR and CDR2 FQNEAQ (reference sequence). This CDR3 has 15 amino acids. CDR3 region: CASSLFRGGAHEQYF. In DNA form, the CDR3 reads TGTGCCAGCAGCTTATTCCGCGGGGGGGCCCACGAGCAGTACTTC.

CDR3 nucleotides: TGTGCCAGCAGTGAGGCAGGAAATTCACCCCTCCACTTT. Translated, it gives CASSEAGNSPLHF. The chain combines TRBV6-1 with TRBJ1-6; D is undetermined. This CDR3 is 13 amino acids long. Trimming removed 3 bases from V and 7 bases from J, with 7 bases in between. Germline V CDR1 and CDR2: MNHNS, SASEGT.